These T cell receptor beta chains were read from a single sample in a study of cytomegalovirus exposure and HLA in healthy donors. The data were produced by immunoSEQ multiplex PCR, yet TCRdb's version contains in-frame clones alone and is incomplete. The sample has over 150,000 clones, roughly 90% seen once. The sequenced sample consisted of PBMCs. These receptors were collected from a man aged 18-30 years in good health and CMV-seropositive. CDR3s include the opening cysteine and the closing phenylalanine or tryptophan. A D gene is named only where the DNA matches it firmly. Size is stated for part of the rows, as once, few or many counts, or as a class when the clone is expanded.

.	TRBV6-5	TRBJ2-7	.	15	CASSQIWTRSYEQYF	TGTGCCAGCAGTCAAATATGGACAAGGAGCTACGAGCAGTACTTC
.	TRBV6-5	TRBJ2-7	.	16	CASSYSIGSPRYEQYF	TGTGCCAGCAGTTACTCGATTGGTAGCCCCCGCTACGAGCAGTACTTC
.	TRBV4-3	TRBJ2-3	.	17	CASSQDLGGTVRDTQYF	TGCGCCAGCAGCCAAGATCTGGGCGGGACAGTACGAGATACGCAGTATTTT
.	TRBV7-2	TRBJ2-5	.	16	CASSLGRGGGSETQYF	TGTGCCAGCAGCTTAGGGCGCGGAGGGGGCTCAGAGACCCAGTACTTC
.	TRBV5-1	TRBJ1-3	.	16	CASSLGGPSSGNTIYF	TGCGCCAGCAGCTTGGGCGGGCCGAGCTCTGGAAACACCATATATTTT
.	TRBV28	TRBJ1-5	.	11	CASISNQPQHF	TGTGCCAGCATAAGCAATCAGCCCCAGCATTTT
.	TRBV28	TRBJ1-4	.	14	CASREGGGDEKLFF	TGTGCCAGCAGGGAGGGTGGGGGTGATGAAAAACTGTTTTTT
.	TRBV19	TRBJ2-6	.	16	CASNSRLSSGANVLTF	TGTGCCAGTAACAGCAGGCTCAGCTCTGGGGCCAACGTCCTGACTTTC
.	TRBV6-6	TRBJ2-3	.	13	CASSYLGADTQYF	TGTGCCAGCAGTTACCTGGGGGCCGATACGCAGTATTTT
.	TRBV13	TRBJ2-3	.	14	CASSLSLERDTQYF	TGTGCCAGCAGCTTATCACTGGAGAGAGATACGCAGTATTTT
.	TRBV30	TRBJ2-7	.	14	CAWSTTGRWAEQYF	TGTGCCTGGAGCACGACAGGGAGGTGGGCCGAGCAGTACTTC
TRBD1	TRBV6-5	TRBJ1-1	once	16	CASSYSTGRRGTEAFF	TGTGCCAGCAGTTACTCGACAGGTCGCAGGGGGACTGAAGCTTTCTTT
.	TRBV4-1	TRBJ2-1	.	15	CASSQDDGSYNEQFF	TGCGCCAGCAGCCAAGACGACGGGTCCTACAATGAGCAGTTCTTC
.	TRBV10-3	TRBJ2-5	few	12	CAINRGGETQYF	TGTGCCATCAACAGGGGAGGAGAGACCCAGTACTTC
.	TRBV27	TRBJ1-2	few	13	CASSRQSEYGYTF	TGTGCCAGCAGCCGACAGTCAGAGTATGGCTACACCTTC
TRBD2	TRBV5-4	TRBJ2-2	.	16	CASSPLAPTNTGELFF	TGTGCCAGCAGCCCACTAGCGCCAACGAACACCGGGGAGCTGTTTTTT
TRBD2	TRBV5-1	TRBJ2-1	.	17	CASQFRTSGGGRNEQFF	TGCGCCAGTCAATTCCGGACTAGCGGGGGAGGTCGAAATGAGCAGTTCTTC
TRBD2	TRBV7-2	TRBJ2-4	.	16	CASSLAASGGRDIQYF	TGTGCCAGCAGCTTAGCGGCTAGCGGGGGTAGGGACATTCAGTACTTC